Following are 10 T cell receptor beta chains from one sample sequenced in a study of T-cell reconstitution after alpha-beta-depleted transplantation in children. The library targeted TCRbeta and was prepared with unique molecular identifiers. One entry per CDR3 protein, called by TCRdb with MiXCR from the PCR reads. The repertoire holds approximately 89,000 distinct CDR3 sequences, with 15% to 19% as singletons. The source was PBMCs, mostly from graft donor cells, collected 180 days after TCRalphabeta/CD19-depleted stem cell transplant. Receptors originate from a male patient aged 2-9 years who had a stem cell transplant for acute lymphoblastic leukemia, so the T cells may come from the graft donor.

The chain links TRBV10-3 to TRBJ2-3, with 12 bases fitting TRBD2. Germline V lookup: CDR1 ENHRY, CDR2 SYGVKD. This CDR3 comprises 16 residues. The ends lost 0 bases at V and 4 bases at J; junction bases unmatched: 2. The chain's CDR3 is CAISESTSGGPDTQYF. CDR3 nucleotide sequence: TGTGCCATCAGTGAGTCGACTAGCGGGGGCCCAGATACGCAGTATTTT.

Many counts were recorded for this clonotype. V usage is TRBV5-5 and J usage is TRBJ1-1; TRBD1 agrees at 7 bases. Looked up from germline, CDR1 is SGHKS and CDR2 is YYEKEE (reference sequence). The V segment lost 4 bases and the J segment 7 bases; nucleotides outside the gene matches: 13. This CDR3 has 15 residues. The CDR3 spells CASSLRDREWGEAFF. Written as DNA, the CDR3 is TGTGCCAGCAGCCTCCGCGACAGGGAATGGGGTGAAGCTTTCTTT.

The CDR3 nucleotides read TGTGCCAGCAGTCCGACTAGCGGGGGGGACACCGGGGAGCTGTTTTTT. Translation gives CASSPTSGGDTGELFF. The V gene is TRBV6-1, the J gene TRBJ2-2; TRBD2 matches 14 bases. With 5 bases clipped from V and 3 bases from J, the junction kept 2 bases outside the gene matches. Germline V gives CDR1 MNHNS, CDR2 SASEGT. The CDR3 length is 16 residues.

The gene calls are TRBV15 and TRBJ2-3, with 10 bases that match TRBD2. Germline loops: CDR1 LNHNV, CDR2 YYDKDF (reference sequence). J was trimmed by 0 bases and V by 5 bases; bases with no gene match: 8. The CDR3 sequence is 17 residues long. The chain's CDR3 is CATSEQRTSGSTDTQYF. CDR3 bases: TGTGCCACCAGCGAACAAAGGACTAGCGGTAGCACAGATACGCAGTATTTT. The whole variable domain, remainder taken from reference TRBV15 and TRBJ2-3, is DAMVIQNPRYQVTQFGKPVTLSCSQTLNHNVMYWYQQKSSQAPKLLFHYYDKDFNNEADTPDNFQSRRPNTSFCFLDIRSPGLGDTAMYLCATSEQRTSGSTDTQYFGPGTRLTVL.

CDR3 bases: TGTGCCATCAGTGAGCCGAGACTAGCGGGGGCCCCAGATACGCAGTATTTT. It encodes CAISEPRLAGAPDTQYF. This chain joins TRBV10-3 and TRBJ2-3; 12 bases line up with TRBD2. Losses at the gene ends were 2 bases for V and 4 bases for J; bases not matched to a gene: 7. This CDR3 is built from 17 residues. The germline gives CDR1 ENHRY, CDR2 SYGVKD.

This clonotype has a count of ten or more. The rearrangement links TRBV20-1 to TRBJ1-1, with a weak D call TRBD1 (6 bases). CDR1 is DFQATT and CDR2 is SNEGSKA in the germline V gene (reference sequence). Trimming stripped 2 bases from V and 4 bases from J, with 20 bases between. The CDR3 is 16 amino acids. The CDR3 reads CSARILSGGGGTEAFF. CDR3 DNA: TGCAGTGCTAGAATCCTTTCGGGAGGGGGAGGCACTGAAGCTTTCTTT.

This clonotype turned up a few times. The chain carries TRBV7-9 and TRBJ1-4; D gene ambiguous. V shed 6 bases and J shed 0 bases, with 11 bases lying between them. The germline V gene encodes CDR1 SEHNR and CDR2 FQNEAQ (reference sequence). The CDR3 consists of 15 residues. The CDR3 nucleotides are TGTGCCAGCAGGGGGATGGATGCAACTAATGAAAAACTGTTTTTT. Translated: CASRGMDATNEKLFF.

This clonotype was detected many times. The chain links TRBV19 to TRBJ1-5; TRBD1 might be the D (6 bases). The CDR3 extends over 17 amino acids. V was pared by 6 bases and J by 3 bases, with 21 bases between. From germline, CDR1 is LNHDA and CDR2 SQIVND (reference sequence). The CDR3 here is CASRNRARQTDNQPQHF. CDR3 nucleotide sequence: TGTGCCAGTAGGAACAGGGCTCGACAGACAGACAATCAGCCCCAGCATTTT. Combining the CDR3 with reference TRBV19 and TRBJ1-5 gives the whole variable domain DGGITQSPKYLFRKEGQNVTLSCEQNLNHDAMYWYRQDPGQGLRLIYYSQIVNDFQKGDIAEGYSVSREKKESFPLTVTSAQKNPTAFYLCASRNRARQTDNQPQHFGDGTRLSIL.

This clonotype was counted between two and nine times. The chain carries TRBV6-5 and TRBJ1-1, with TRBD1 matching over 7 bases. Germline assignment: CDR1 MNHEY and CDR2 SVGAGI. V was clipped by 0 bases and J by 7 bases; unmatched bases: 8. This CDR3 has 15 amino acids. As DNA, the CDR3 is TGTGCCAGCAGTTACTCGCCCGCAGGGGGAGGTGAAGCTTTCTTT. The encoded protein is CASSYSPAGGGEAFF.

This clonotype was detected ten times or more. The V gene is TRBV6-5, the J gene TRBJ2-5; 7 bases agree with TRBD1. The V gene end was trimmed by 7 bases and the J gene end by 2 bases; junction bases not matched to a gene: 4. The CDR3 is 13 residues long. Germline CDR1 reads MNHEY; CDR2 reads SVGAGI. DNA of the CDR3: TGTGCCAGCATCCCCAGGGGGCAAGAGACCCAGTACTTC. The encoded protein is CASIPRGQETQYF.